Here is one TCR beta chain with its context. Its antigen is unknown. Repertoires were generated with immunoSEQ multiplex PCR, while TCRdb's copy carries only in-frame clones and drops some. The sample lists 90,000 or so clones, 75% to 95% occurring once. These data are taken from a study of OX40 agonist ivuxolimab in advanced cancers. Notes on the study in general: More expanded clones were seen, on average, in CD8+ T cells than in CD4+. No determination was made of the antigen specificity of the expanded peripheral T cells.

Germline V gives CDR1 MGHDK, CDR2 SYGVNS. This CDR3 contains 16 residues. The J segment lost 8 bases and the V segment lost 6 bases, leaving 15 bases of the junction unmatched. The specimen comprised CD4+ or CD8+ T cells sorted from blood, sampled in a trial of the OX40 agonist ivuxolimab. The rearrangement joins TRBV25-1 to TRBJ2-1; 8 bases line up with TRBD1. This clonotype originated in an adult with an advanced solid tumor such as melanoma, head and neck, liver or kidney cancer. This CDR3 reads CASSGQGGGQFHEQFF. CDR3 bases: TGTGCCAGCAGCGGACAGGGCGGCGGCCAATTCCATGAGCAGTTCTTC. The whole variable domain, filled in from reference TRBV25-1 and TRBJ2-1, reads EADIYQTPRYLVIGTGKKITLECSQTMGHDKMYWYQQDPGMELHLIHYSYGVNSTEKGDLSSESTVSRIRTEHFPLTLESARPSHTSQYLCASSGQGGGQFHEQFFGPGTRLTVL.